This T cell receptor (beta chain) was observed in a study of blood T cell repertoires in COVID-19 (dated by TCRdb to about 2020). At the level of the whole study: The collaborator samples originated in the United States, Italy and Spain and spanned the acute and convalescent phases of COVID-19. The prospective study material was composed of cDNA or gDNA derived from T cells, B-cell-depleted T cells, or PBMCs. Deeply sampled blood TCRbeta repertoires from subjects exposed to, actively infected with, or recovered from COVID-19 were included in the dataset. The repertoires were released in a freely available public database intended as a resource for research on the immune response to SARS-CoV-2. Samples were obtained from the ongoing ImmuneRACE study (first 160 participants) and from 1,254 subjects provided by 6 global collaborators. Nearly every sample came with metadata listing a de-identified subject ID, COVID-19 status, age in years and sex. HLA class I and class II types, where available, came from metadata supplied by the sample provider rather than from assay-based typing. The paper as a whole reports these results and caveats: The quantity of clinical and demographic metadata differed by source and by participant and was supplied without curation.

In regard to this clone: The clone's antigen remains unknown. Base qualities are not at hand, and no much larger clone is one base apart. Other DNA sequences in the same sample also yield this CDR3.

TCRbeta CDR3 regions were amplified from genomic DNA by means of the immunoSEQ Assay, a bias-controlled multiplex PCR. Per the source publication's procedure: The number of nucleated cells in each sample was estimated from the amplification of reference gene primers within the assay. To quantify the absolute abundance of each unique TCRbeta CDR3 rearrangement, sequence reads were collapsed and filtered. For each sample, productive Simpson clonality was calculated as the square root of Simpson's diversity index over productive rearrangements. The source is immuneACCESS, and TCRdb retained only in-frame sequences with V and J called. Part of the clones is not carried over; for the studies checked, unresolved V genes explain less than half of this, and the remainder is unexplained. V and J calls plus clone size are reproduced from that table; the DNA served to infer D and trimming. For this sample the table gives 18,000 or so clones, of which around 82% were detected only once. The top ten constitute roughly 13% of the sample.

Deletion took 2 bases off V and 2 bases off J, with a span of 10 bases between the germline ends. From its cysteine to its phenylalanine, the CDR3 spans 15 amino acids. Only the CDR3 DNA is retained, 45 bases long and in frame from the first base. The germline V gene (reference sequence) sets CDR1 to SGHNT and CDR2 to YYREEE. Each collaborating institution followed its own protocols to collect whole blood in K2EDTA tubes. For TCRbeta analysis, collaborator samples were shipped as frozen whole blood, as isolated PBMCs, or as DNA extracted from either sample type. This clonotype was obtained from a middle-aged man with active or convalescent COVID-19. Material: peripheral blood. The chain links TRBV5-4 with TRBJ2-2; the D gene identity is not certain. The CDR3 reads as follows: CASSLELRNTGELFF. The nucleotide sequence is given as TGTGCCAGCAGCTTAGAGCTGAGAAACACCGGGGAGCTGTTTTTT. The variable domain in full, with residues beyond the CDR3 obtained from the reference TRBV5-4 and TRBJ2-2 genes, is ETGVTQSPTHLIKTRGQQVTLRCSSQSGHNTVSWYQQALGQGPQFIFQYYREEENGRGNFPPRFSGLQFPNYSSELNVNALELDDSALYLCASSLELRNTGELFFGEGSRLTVL.